The 29 T cell receptor beta chains given below trace back to one sample, sequenced in a study of cytomegalovirus exposure and HLA in healthy donors. 60 Vbeta and 13 Jbeta primers were used in PCR. Measured with immunoSEQ multiplex PCR; TCRdb has only the in-frame clones, and not every one. Altogether approximately 220,000 clones are present, about 70% being singletons, with the ten largest covering 1.8%. The sequencing sample was made of PBMCs. The receptors come from a woman under 40 in good health and CMV-seronegative.

The chain employs TRBV27 and TRBJ1-1; possible D gene TRBD1, 5 bases. Trimming stripped 2 bases from V and 4 bases from J, with 14 bases between. The CDR3 runs to 15 residues. Germline loops: CDR1 MNHEY, CDR2 SMNVEV (reference sequence). As DNA, the CDR3 is TGTGCCAGCAGTTTAGCGGGGGGGATGAGCACTGAAGCTTTCTTT. Translation gives CASSLAGGMSTEAFF.

The chain uses TRBV7-2 and TRBJ1-1, with 7 bases lining up with TRBD1. The CDR3 is 15 residues long. Germline CDR1 and CDR2: SGHTA and FQGNSA. V lost 5 bases, J lost 5 bases, and 11 bases stayed unmatched. CDR3 amino acids: CASSRPVTGNTEAFF. DNA for the CDR3: TGTGCCAGCAGCCGGCCCGTGACAGGGAATACTGAAGCTTTCTTT.

This chain joins TRBV4-2 and TRBJ2-7, with D tentatively TRBD1 (6 bases). Trimming took off 1 base at V and 5 bases at J, with 18 bases between the two ends. In germline, CDR1 is LGHNA, CDR2 YNFKEQ. The CDR3 is made up of 16 amino acids. The CDR3 DNA is TGTGCCAGCAGCCAAGGGGTGGGGGCCTCCAGGGACGAGCAGTACTTC. Amino acids: CASSQGVGASRDEQYF.

This clone has only one observation. A read error may produce the germline difference seen at one junction end. Other DNA sequences of this sample code for an identical CDR3. This rearrangement joins TRBV4-1 to TRBJ1-1; D is possibly TRBD1 (6 bases). The germline V gene has CDR1 MGHRA and CDR2 YSYEKL. This CDR3 has 16 residues. The CDR3 DNA follows: TGTGCCAGCAGCCTGGAGGACAGATTCATGAACACTGAAGCTTTCTTT. This gives the protein CASSLEDRFMNTEAFF.

The table lists this clone with a few counts. A much larger clone lies a single base off, so this may be a read error. Here the CDR3 reads CSLEDRASSYGYTF. The CDR3 nucleotides are TGCAGCCTTGAAGACAGGGCCTCTTCCTATGGCTACACCTTC. This chain links TRBV29-1 with TRBJ1-2, with TRBD1 identical over 7 bases. The CDR3 extends over 14 amino acids. CDR1 and CDR2 (germline): SQVTM, ANQGSEA.

The V gene is TRBV4-1, the J gene TRBJ2-3, with 9 bases matching TRBD2. Looked up from germline, CDR1 is MGHRA and CDR2 is YSYEKL. This CDR3 region has 17 residues. The ends lost 0 bases at V and 4 bases at J; junction bases unmatched: 8. CDR3 nucleotides: TGCGCCAGCAGCCAAGAGGGCGGCGGGGGGGCCTCAGATACGCAGTATTTT. This gives the protein CASSQEGGGGASDTQYF.

This chain uses TRBV11-3 with TRBJ2-3, with D maybe TRBD1 (5 bases). Germline values: CDR1 SGHNT, CDR2 YENEEA. V was pared by 4 bases and J by 7 bases, with 15 bases between. CDR3 length equals 14 residues. This CDR3 reads CASSSRGGFNTQYF. CDR3 coding DNA: TGTGCCAGCAGCTCAAGGGGTGGGTTTAATACGCAGTATTTT.

This clone occurred once. V gene TRBV5-8 combines with J gene TRBJ1-5; 10 bases agree with TRBD1. Germline V lookup: CDR1 SGHTS, CDR2 YDEGEE. The CDR3 runs to 14 residues. V lost 3 bases to trimming and J lost 4 bases; unmatched junction nucleotides: 1. CDR3 residues: CASSSGQGNQPQHF. CDR3 bases: TGTGCCAGCAGCTCGGGACAGGGGAATCAGCCCCAGCATTTT.

This clone showed up just a few times. Likely a read error: the CDR3 ends without its conserved phenylalanine or tryptophan. Because the CDR3's place on the DNA is in doubt, the DNA is left out and the CDR3 is given as listed by TCRdb. The rearrangement uses TRBV23-1 and TRBJ1-1. TRBV23-1 carries the ORF label, with uncertain function. The CDR3 is 9 amino acids in total, end residues counted. The CDR3 region is CASSQSKRL.

The chain joins TRBV7-9 to TRBJ2-5, with a possible D match to TRBD1 (6 bases). Germline-derived CDR1 and CDR2 are SEHNR and FQNEAQ (reference sequence). CDR3 length equals 17 residues. V shed 4 bases and J shed 1 base, with 19 bases lying between them. Here the CDR3 DNA reads TGTGCCAGCAGCTCGTACACTATGGGGGCCCTCCAAGAGACCCAGTACTTC. It encodes CASSSYTMGALQETQYF. The whole variable domain, filled in from reference TRBV7-9 and TRBJ2-5, reads DTGVSQNPRHKITKRGQNVTFRCDPISEHNRLYWYRQTLGQGPEFLTYFQNEAQLEKSRLLSDRFSAERPKGSFSTLEIQRTEQGDSAMYLCASSSYTMGALQETQYFGPGTRLLVL.

This clone was seen only a few times. This chain connects TRBV4-1 to TRBJ1-4; possible D gene TRBD1, 6 bases. Germline CDR1 reads MGHRA; CDR2 reads YSYEKL. CDR3 length equals 14 residues. V was shortened by 1 base and J by 8 bases, with 11 bases between the two germline ends. The CDR3 protein is CASSQAGAWEKLFF. The CDR3 DNA reads as TGCGCCAGCAGCCAAGCAGGGGCTTGGGAAAAACTGTTTTTT.

This chain links TRBV5-1 with TRBJ1-1; tentative D call: TRBD1 (6 bases). The V and J ends lost 5 bases and 8 bases respectively, with 10 bases between them. This CDR3 spans 11 amino acids. Germline loops: CDR1 SGHRS, CDR2 YFSETQ. The CDR3 nucleotides read TGCGCCAGCAGAATCGACAGGGAAGCTTTCTTT. Residues: CASRIDREAFF. The full variable domain, rest sourced from reference TRBV5-1 and TRBJ1-1, is KAGVTQTPRYLIKTRGQQVTLSCSPISGHRSVSWYQQTPGQGLQFLFEYFSETQRNKGNFPGRFSGRQFSNSRSEMNVSTLELGDSALYLCASRIDREAFFGQGTRLTVV.

CDR3 residues: CASSSRQGYEQYF. The CDR3 nucleotides are TGTGCCAGCAGCTCCCGACAGGGCTACGAGCAGTACTTC. The rearrangement joins TRBV5-8 to TRBJ2-7, with 7 nucleotides matching TRBD1. The germline gives CDR1 SGHTS, CDR2 YDEGEE. CDR3 size: 13 residues. V lost 3 bases, J lost 3 bases, and 3 bases stayed unmatched.

The chain combines TRBV11-2 with TRBJ2-2, with a possible D match to TRBD2 (5 bases). The germline V gene has CDR1 SGHAT and CDR2 FQNNGV. CDR3 length equals 12 residues. Trimming took off 1 base at V and 13 bases at J, with 10 bases between the two ends. The CDR3 coding sequence is TGTGCCAGCAGCTTAGCACTAGGTGGGCTGTTTTTT. This gives the protein CASSLALGGLFF.

This chain joins TRBV2 and TRBJ2-7, with TRBD1 identical over 9 bases. Germline V CDR1 and CDR2: SNHLY, FYNNEI. There are 14 residues in the CDR3. J lost 7 bases, V lost 6 bases, and 10 bases had no gene match. The CDR3 bases are TGTGCCAGCAGACCGGGACAGGGATTCGGGGAGCAGTACTTC. Its translation is CASRPGQGFGEQYF.

This clone occurred a few times. The chain recombines TRBV14 with TRBJ2-7, with D possibly TRBD1 on 5 matching bases. This CDR3 spans 14 amino acids. V was trimmed by 2 bases and J by 5 bases, leaving 13 bases between them. The germline gives CDR1 SGHDN, CDR2 FVKESK. CDR3 bases: TGTGCCAGCAGCCAACCTGGCAGGGTGAACGAGCAGTACTTC. Residues: CASSQPGRVNEQYF.

The J gene is TRBJ2-2, the V gene TRBV7-9; 10 bases map to TRBD1. The J segment lost 4 bases and the V segment lost 5 bases, leaving 10 bases of the junction unmatched. The V gene's germline CDR1 is SEHNR and CDR2 FQNEAQ (reference sequence). The CDR3 is made up of 17 amino acids. CDR3 region: CASSPQTGGLSTGELFF. The CDR3 nucleotides are TGTGCCAGCAGCCCTCAGACAGGGGGCCTAAGCACCGGGGAGCTGTTTTTT.

Only a few counts were recorded for this clone. Relative to the germline gene, one junction end is altered; a read error may explain this. V gene TRBV7-7 combines with J gene TRBJ2-3; D not certain. Looked up from germline, CDR1 is SSHAT and CDR2 is FNYEAQ (reference sequence). This CDR3 comprises 14 residues. CDR3 residues: CASSLGVETDTQYF. The CDR3 nucleotides are TGTGCTAGCAGCTTAGGAGTGGAGACAGATACGCAGTATTTT.

The CDR3 protein is CASSQGWNSKAMNTEAFF. The DNA of the CDR3 is TGTGCCAGCAGCCAAGGATGGAACAGTAAGGCTATGAACACTGAAGCTTTCTTT. The chain combines TRBV14 with TRBJ1-1; D is unresolved. The V end lost 1 base, the J end lost 0 bases, and 18 bases lay between the germline ends. Looked up from germline, CDR1 is SGHDN and CDR2 is FVKESK. The CDR3 has 18 residues. The whole variable domain, filled in from reference TRBV14 and TRBJ1-1, reads EAGVTQFPSHSVIEKGQTVTLRCDPISGHDNLYWYRRVMGKEIKFLLHFVKESKQDESGMPNNRFLAERTGGTYSTLKVQPAELEDSGVYFCASSQGWNSKAMNTEAFFGQGTRLTVV.

CDR3 DNA sequence: TGTGCCAGCACCCGGGGAGCTGAAGCTTTCTTT. Translation gives CASTRGAEAFF. V is TRBV6-1 and J is TRBJ1-1; no firm D call. CDR1 is MNHNS, CDR2 SASEGT, per germline. Trimming shortened V by 7 bases and J by 6 bases, and 9 bases separated the two germline ends. This CDR3 region has 11 residues.

V and J are TRBV2 and TRBJ1-1; perhaps TRBD1 as D (6 bases). The CDR3 consists of 16 residues. V dropped 4 bases and J dropped 1 base, with 16 bases sitting between them. The germline V gene has CDR1 SNHLY and CDR2 FYNNEI. The CDR3 is CASSATGIHRNTEAFF. DNA of the CDR3: TGTGCCAGCAGTGCCACAGGGATACATCGGAACACTGAAGCTTTCTTT. The full variable domain, with the rest looked up from reference TRBV2 and TRBJ1-1, is EPEVTQTPSHQVTQMGQEVILRCVPISNHLYFYWYRQILGQKVEFLVSFYNNEISEKSEIFDDQFSVERPDGSNFTLKIRSTKLEDSAMYFCASSATGIHRNTEAFFGQGTRLTVV.

This rearrangement joins TRBV11-1 to TRBJ2-1; 11 nucleotides align to TRBD2. CDR1 is SGHAT, CDR2 FQDESV, per germline (reference sequence). V was clipped by 5 bases and J by 6 bases; unmatched bases: 9. The CDR3 totals 16 residues. The CDR3 DNA reads as TGTGCCAGCAGCCTAGTGACTAGCGGGAATTTCAATGAGCAGTTCTTC. This sequence encodes CASSLVTSGNFNEQFF.

This clone appeared a single time. The chain uses TRBV5-4 and TRBJ1-1; no reliable D call. The CDR3 extends over 13 amino acids. Trimming pared 2 bases from V and 3 bases from J, leaving 8 bases between. CDR1 SGHNT and CDR2 YYREEE come from the germline V gene (reference sequence). CDR3 nucleotide sequence: TGTGCCAGCAGCTTTTGGAGGCACACTGAAGCTTTCTTT. The encoded protein is CASSFWRHTEAFF.

The chain links TRBV5-6 to TRBJ1-2, with 7 bases lining up with TRBD1. This CDR3 spans 15 amino acids. V shed 0 bases and J 5 bases; nucleotides not matched to a gene: 7. Germline assignment: CDR1 SGHDT and CDR2 YYEEEE. The CDR3 sequence: CASSLAGGGLYGYTF. CDR3 nucleotides: TGTGCCAGCAGCTTGGCAGGAGGGGGCTTATATGGCTACACCTTC.

The chain carries TRBV5-1 and TRBJ2-1, with 10 bases lining up with TRBD1. Germline loops: CDR1 SGHRS, CDR2 YFSETQ. The trim removed 7 bases at V and 6 bases at J, leaving 7 bases unmatched. The CDR3 runs to 14 residues. The DNA for the CDR3 is TGCGCCAGCGGGGGGGACAGGGGAAGCAATGAGCAGTTCTTC. Translation gives CASGGDRGSNEQFF.

The table lists this clone with a few counts. The chain employs TRBV27 and TRBJ2-7; TRBD1 might be the D (5 bases). The V and J ends lost 7 bases and 6 bases respectively, with 13 bases between them. Germline V CDR1 and CDR2: MNHEY, SMNVEV (reference sequence). CDR3 length: 12 amino acids. The CDR3 sequence is CASMGPGGEQYF. CDR3 in DNA: TGTGCCAGCATGGGGCCGGGTGGCGAGCAGTACTTC.

The V call is TRBV4-2, the J call TRBJ1-1; the D gene is possibly TRBD1 (5 bases). CDR1 is LGHNA and CDR2 is YNFKEQ in the germline V gene. V dropped 1 base and J dropped 8 bases, with 11 bases sitting between them. The CDR3 spans 13 residues. CDR3 residues: CASSQGGRGEAFF. Written as DNA, the CDR3 is TGTGCCAGCAGCCAAGGGGGCCGCGGAGAAGCTTTCTTT.

This clone was seen only a few times. The chain carries TRBV7-8 and TRBJ2-1; D gene unclear. CDR1 SGHVS and CDR2 FQNEAQ come from the germline V gene. The CDR3 extends over 13 amino acids. Trimming removed 3 bases at V and 4 bases at J, with 7 bases between. CDR3 region: CASSFGAYNEQFF. The CDR3 bases are TGTGCCAGCAGCTTCGGTGCTTACAATGAGCAGTTCTTC.

This rearrangement joins TRBV27 to TRBJ2-1, with D possibly matching TRBD2 (7 bases). CDR1 is MNHEY and CDR2 is SMNVEV in the germline V gene (reference sequence). CDR3 size: 15 residues. Deletions cut 7 bases from V and 6 bases from J, with 19 bases between. CDR3 nucleotides: TGTGCCAGCACCCCTCTCGTGGGAGGGGGCAATGAGCAGTTCTTC. Its protein is CASTPLVGGGNEQFF.